These T cell receptor beta chains were read from a single sample in a study of a mutant IDH1 vaccine in newly diagnosed glioma. Their recognized antigens are unknown. Method: immunoSEQ multiplex PCR; TCRdb's copy keeps in-frame clones and lacks some. The sample has roughly 30,000 clones; 87% are singletons. The source was peripheral blood mononuclear cells (PBMCs), collected from a glioma patient whose treatment included an IDH1 peptide vaccine. These receptors all stem from a woman aged 35 to 49 with glioma. Some clones in this sample may be carry-over from other donors' samples. Each CDR3 is given with its conserved first and last residue. A D gene is named only where the DNA matches it firmly. Where a row states a size, it is once, few, many or the class of an expanded clone; other rows omit it.

V gene	J gene	clone size	D gene	CDR3 protein	CDR3 DNA
TRBV6-1	TRBJ2-2	-	-	CASSASSGELFF	TGTGCCAGCAGTGCTTCATCCGGGGAGCTGTTTTTT
TRBV4-2	TRBJ2-3	once	TRBD2	CASSLAGGPSTDTQYF	TGTGCCAGCAGCCTCGCGGGGGGGCCTAGCACAGATACGCAGTATTTT
TRBV7-2	TRBJ2-5	-	-	CASSLGARQETQYF	TGTGCCAGCAGCTTAGGGGCCCGGCAAGAGACCCAGTACTTC
TRBV9	TRBJ1-2	-	-	CASSGGDGPGYTF	TGTGCCAGCAGCGGGGGAGACGGACCTGGCTACACCTTC
TRBV5-6	TRBJ1-2	-	-	CASSPEQREYGYTF	TGTGCCAGCAGCCCGGAACAGCGAGAATATGGCTACACCTTC
TRBV28	TRBJ2-7	-	TRBD2	CASRGGLETYEQYF	TGTGCCTCCCGGGGGGGACTAGAGACCTACGAGCAGTACTTC
TRBV4-3	TRBJ2-7	once	-	CASSQAIFGEQYF	TGCGCCAGCAGCCAGGCTATTTTCGGCGAGCAGTACTTC
TRBV2	TRBJ1-2	-	-	CASSGGRNYGYTF	TGTGCCAGCAGTGGCGGGCGGAACTATGGCTACACCTTC
TRBV4-3	TRBJ2-5	-	TRBD1	CASSQDLEGTGTNF	TGCGCCAGCAGCCAAGATCTGGAAGGGACAGGGACCAACTTC
TRBV7-9	TRBJ1-2	-	-	CASSLAGEANYGYTF	TGTGCCAGCAGCTTAGCCGGAGAGGCTAACTATGGCTACACCTTC
TRBV27	TRBJ2-7	-	-	CASSLSQRYEQYF	TGTGCCAGCAGTTTATCCCAACGATACGAGCAGTACTTC
TRBV27	TRBJ2-5	-	-	CASSFVAPPAGETQYF	TGTGCCAGCAGTTTCGTTGCCCCGCCGGCGGGGGAGACCCAGTACTTC
TRBV28	TRBJ1-2	-	-	CASSLLVGGALLNYGYTF	TGTGCCAGCAGTTTATTGGTAGGAGGGGCACTACTAAACTATGGCTACACCTTC
TRBV14	TRBJ2-2	-	-	CASESGTGELFF	TGTGCCAGCGAGAGTGGCACCGGGGAGCTGTTTTTT
TRBV28	TRBJ2-5	-	-	CASSSGPLRETQYF	TGTGCCAGCAGTTCGGGGCCCTTACGGGAGACCCAGTACTTC
TRBV4-3	TRBJ2-3	-	TRBD2	CASSQDKAGAATDTQYF	TGCGCCAGCAGCCAAGATAAAGCGGGAGCCGCCACAGATACGCAGTATTTT
TRBV28	TRBJ2-7	-	-	CASSSPGYIYEQYF	TGTGCCAGCAGCTCCCCAGGGTACATCTACGAGCAGTACTTC
TRBV5-1	TRBJ2-3	-	-	CASSWGGIGPDTQYF	TGCGCCAGCAGTTGGGGCGGAATAGGACCAGATACGCAGTATTTT
TRBV28	TRBJ1-1	-	-	CASSPLRTGEAFF	TGTGCCAGCAGCCCCCTCCGAACAGGTGAAGCTTTCTTT
TRBV7-2	TRBJ1-5	-	-	CASSFGSNQPQHF	TGTGCCAGCAGCTTTGGCTCAAATCAGCCCCAGCATTTT
TRBV28	TRBJ2-1	-	-	CASKRAVYYNEQFF	TGTGCCAGCAAAAGAGCAGTATACTACAATGAGCAGTTCTTC
TRBV29-1	TRBJ1-1	-	-	CSVDGGRTPEAFF	TGCAGCGTTGATGGCGGAAGAACGCCTGAAGCTTTCTTT
TRBV30	TRBJ2-7	-	-	CAWRSVCAFSYEQYF	TGTGCCTGGAGGAGTGTATGCGCCTTCTCCTACGAGCAGTACTTC
TRBV19	TRBJ1-1	-	-	CASSRLSGTEAFF	TGTGCCAGTAGTCGTCTATCAGGCACTGAAGCTTTCTTT
TRBV5-1	TRBJ2-7	-	TRBD2	CASSLTSAHYEQYF	TGCGCCAGCAGCTTAACTAGCGCCCACTACGAGCAGTACTTC
TRBV4-3	TRBJ2-1	few	-	CASSQGTVNEQFF	TGCGCCAGCAGCCAAGGGACGGTTAATGAGCAGTTCTTC
TRBV4-3	TRBJ2-3	-	-	CASSPVRGDTQYF	TGCGCCAGCAGCCCGGTCCGAGGTGATACGCAGTATTTT
TRBV5-5	TRBJ1-4	-	-	CASSETGNLGEKLFF	TGTGCCAGCAGCGAGACCGGGAACCTGGGGGAAAAACTGTTTTTT
TRBV19	TRBJ2-3	-	TRBD1	CASSLRTGTGTDTQYF	TGTGCCAGTAGTCTACGGACAGGAACCGGCACAGATACGCAGTATTTT
TRBV4-3	TRBJ2-2	-	-	CASSQMGVPYTGELFF	TGCGCCAGCAGCCAAATGGGGGTTCCGTACACCGGGGAGCTGTTTTTT
TRBV5-1	TRBJ1-6	-	-	CASSLDRSGSGDSPLHF	TGCGCCAGCAGCTTAGACAGGAGTGGGTCGGGCGATTCACCCCTCCACTTT
TRBV11-2	TRBJ2-3	-	-	CASSPGIQGDTQYF	TGTGCCAGCAGCCCGGGGATACAGGGAGATACGCAGTATTTT
TRBV10-3	TRBJ2-3	-	TRBD2	CAIRGLAGVADTQYF	TGTGCCATCAGGGGACTAGCGGGAGTAGCAGATACGCAGTATTTT
TRBV28	TRBJ2-3	-	-	CASSSRGGTDTQYF	TGTGCCAGCAGTTCGAGGGGGGGGACAGATACGCAGTATTTT
TRBV7-8	TRBJ2-7	-	TRBD2	CASSLGAAGGLYEQYF	TGTGCCAGCAGCTTAGGGGCAGCGGGAGGTCTCTACGAGCAGTACTTC
TRBV5-4	TRBJ2-1	once	TRBD2	CASSLIAGGGGEQFF	TGTGCCAGCAGCTTGATAGCGGGGGGTGGCGGTGAGCAGTTCTTC
TRBV5-4	TRBJ1-2	-	TRBD1	CASGAPGQGASNGYTF	TGTGCCAGCGGGGCCCCGGGACAGGGCGCTTCGAATGGCTACACCTTC
TRBV4-3	TRBJ2-1	-	TRBD2	CASSQDIRGGRGNEQFF	TGCGCCAGCAGCCAAGATATTCGAGGCGGGAGAGGCAATGAGCAGTTCTTC
TRBV5-1	TRBJ1-1	-	-	CASSFNTEAFF	TGCGCCAGCAGCTTTAACACTGAAGCTTTCTTT
TRBV7-8	TRBJ1-1	-	-	CASSFFRAKMNTEAFF	TGTGCCAGCAGCTTCTTCAGGGCTAAGATGAACACTGAAGCTTTCTTT
TRBV4-1	TRBJ2-4	-	-	CASSQVAKNIQYF	TGCGCCAGCAGCCAAGTAGCCAAAAACATTCAGTACTTC
TRBV7-6	TRBJ2-7	-	-	CASSQRAGIYEQYF	TGTGCCAGCAGCCAGCGGGCGGGTATCTACGAGCAGTACTTC
TRBV5-1	TRBJ2-7	-	-	CASSSSGGGEQYF	TGCGCCAGCAGCTCGTCGGGTGGGGGGGAGCAGTACTTC
TRBV5-4	TRBJ2-5	few	-	CASSYQRGSLHVETQYF	TGTGCCAGCAGCTACCAAAGGGGGTCCCTTCACGTAGAGACCCAGTACTTC
TRBV25-1	TRBJ2-1	few	-	CASSEFPTNFHNEQFF	TGTGCCAGCAGTGAATTCCCCACCAACTTTCACAATGAGCAGTTCTTC
TRBV9	TRBJ1-1	-	-	CASSPHRTGPKGEAFF	TGTGCCAGCAGCCCTCACCGAACAGGACCCAAGGGTGAAGCTTTCTTT
TRBV15	TRBJ1-1	once	-	CATRFRAGDTEAFF	TGTGCCACCCGGTTTCGAGCGGGGGACACTGAAGCTTTCTTT
TRBV10-1	TRBJ1-6	-	-	CASATDRNGPLHF	TGCGCCAGCGCCACGGACAGAAACGGACCCCTCCACTTT
TRBV7-2	TRBJ1-1	-	-	CASSLAGTGNTEAFF	TGTGCCAGCAGCTTAGCAGGGACGGGGAACACTGAAGCTTTCTTT
TRBV6-6	TRBJ2-2	-	TRBD2	CASSYGGGPNTGELFF	TGTGCCAGCAGCTATGGGGGAGGGCCGAACACCGGGGAGCTGTTTTTT
TRBV28	TRBJ1-5	-	-	CASSLGTLATYSNQPQHF	TGTGCCAGCAGTTTAGGGACACTGGCCACTTATAGCAATCAGCCCCAGCATTTT